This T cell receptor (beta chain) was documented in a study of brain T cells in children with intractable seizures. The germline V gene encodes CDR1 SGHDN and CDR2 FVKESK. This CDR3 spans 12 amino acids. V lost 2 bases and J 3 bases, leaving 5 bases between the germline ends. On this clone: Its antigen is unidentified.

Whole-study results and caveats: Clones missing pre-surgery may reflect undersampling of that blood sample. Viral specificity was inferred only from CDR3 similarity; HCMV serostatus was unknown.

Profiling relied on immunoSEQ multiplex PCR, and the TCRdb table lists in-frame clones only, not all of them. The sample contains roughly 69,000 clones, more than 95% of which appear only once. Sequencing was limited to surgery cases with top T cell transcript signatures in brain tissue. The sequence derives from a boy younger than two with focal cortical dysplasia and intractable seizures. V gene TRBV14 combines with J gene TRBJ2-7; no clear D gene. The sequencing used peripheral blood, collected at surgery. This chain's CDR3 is CASSQLGYEQYF. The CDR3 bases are TGTGCCAGCAGCCAACTCGGCTACGAGCAGTACTTC.